This TCR beta chain was captured in a study of blood T cell repertoires in COVID-19. Looking at the study overall: The analysed material was cDNA or gDNA that came from T cells, B-cell-depleted T cells, or PBMCs.

Sequencing was performed with immunoSEQ multiplex PCR; in TCRdb, only in-frame clones are kept and a portion is missing. The table lists around 250,000 clones, roughly 85% of them singletons. The germline V gene has CDR1 SGHNT and CDR2 YENEEA. V was clipped by 1 base and J by 4 bases, with 7 bases between them. CDR3 length equals 13 residues. People in the exposed group encountered a COVID-19 case within 2 weeks before entering the study. The sequenced sample was PBMCs or T cells enriched from blood (not recorded which). The sequence was obtained from a woman aged 45-65 years who had been exposed to COVID-19. The genes are TRBV11-3 and TRBJ1-1, with D unresolved. CDR3 region: CASSLARGTEAFF. The DNA for the CDR3 is TGTGCCAGCAGCTTAGCAAGAGGCACTGAAGCTTTCTTT.